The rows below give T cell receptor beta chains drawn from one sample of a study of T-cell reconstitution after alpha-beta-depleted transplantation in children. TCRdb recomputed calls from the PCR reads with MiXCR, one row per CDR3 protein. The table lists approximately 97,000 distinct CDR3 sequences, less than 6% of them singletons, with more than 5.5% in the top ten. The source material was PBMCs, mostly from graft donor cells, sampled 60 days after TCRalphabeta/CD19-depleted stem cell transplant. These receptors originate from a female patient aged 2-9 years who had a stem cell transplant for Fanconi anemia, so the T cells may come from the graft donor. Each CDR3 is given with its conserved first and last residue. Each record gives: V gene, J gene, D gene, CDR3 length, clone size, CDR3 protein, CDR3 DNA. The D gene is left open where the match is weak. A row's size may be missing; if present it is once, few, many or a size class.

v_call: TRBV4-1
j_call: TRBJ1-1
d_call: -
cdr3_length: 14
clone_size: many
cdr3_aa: CASSSHRESNEAFF
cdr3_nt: TGCGCCAGCAGCTCACACAGGGAATCCAATGAAGCTTTCTTT

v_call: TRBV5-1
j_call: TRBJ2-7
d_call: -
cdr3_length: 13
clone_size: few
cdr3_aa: CASSLAVDYEQYF
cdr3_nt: TGCGCCAGCAGCTTAGCGGTGGACTACGAGCAGTACTTC

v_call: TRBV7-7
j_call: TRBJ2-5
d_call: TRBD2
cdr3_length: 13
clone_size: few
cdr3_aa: CASSVSGGETQYF
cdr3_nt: TGTGCCAGCAGCGTCAGCGGGGGAGAGACCCAGTACTTC

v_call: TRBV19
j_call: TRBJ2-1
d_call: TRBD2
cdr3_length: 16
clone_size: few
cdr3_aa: CASSIEVAGGLNEQFF
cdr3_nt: TGTGCCAGTAGTATAGAGGTAGCGGGGGGCCTCAATGAGCAGTTCTTC

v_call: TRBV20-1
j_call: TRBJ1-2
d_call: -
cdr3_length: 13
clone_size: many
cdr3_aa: CSASGQGGGGYTF
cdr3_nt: TGCAGTGCTAGTGGGCAGGGAGGCGGTGGCTACACCTTC

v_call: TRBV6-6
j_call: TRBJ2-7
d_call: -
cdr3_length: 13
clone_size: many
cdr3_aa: CASSRAYSYEQYF
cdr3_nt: TGTGCCAGCAGTCGTGCCTACTCCTACGAGCAGTACTTC

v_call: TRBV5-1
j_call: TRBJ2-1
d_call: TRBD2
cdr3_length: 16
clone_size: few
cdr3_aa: CASSLAGAGGRNEQFF
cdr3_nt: TGCGCCAGCAGCTTGGCGGGAGCGGGGGGCCGCAATGAGCAGTTCTTC

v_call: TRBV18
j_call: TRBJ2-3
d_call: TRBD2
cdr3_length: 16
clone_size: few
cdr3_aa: CASSRTSGGATDTQYF
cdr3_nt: TGTGCCAGCTCCCGAACTAGCGGGGGGGCAACAGATACGCAGTATTTT

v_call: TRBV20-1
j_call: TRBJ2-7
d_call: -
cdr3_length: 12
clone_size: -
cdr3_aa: CSARQTDYEQYF
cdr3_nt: TGCAGTGCTAGGCAGACGGACTACGAGCAGTACTTC

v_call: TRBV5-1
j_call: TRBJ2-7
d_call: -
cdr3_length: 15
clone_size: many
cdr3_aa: CASSLVPGADYEQYF
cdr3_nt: TGCGCCAGCAGCTTGGTTCCAGGGGCTGACTACGAGCAGTACTTC

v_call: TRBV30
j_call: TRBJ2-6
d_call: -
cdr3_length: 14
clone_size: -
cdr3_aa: CAWNPGPGANVLTF
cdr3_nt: TGTGCCTGGAACCCAGGGCCTGGGGCCAACGTCCTGACTTTC

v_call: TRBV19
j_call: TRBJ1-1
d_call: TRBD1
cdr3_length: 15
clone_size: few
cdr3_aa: CASSRRTGWGTEAFF
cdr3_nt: TGTGCCAGTAGTCGTAGGACAGGGTGGGGTACTGAAGCTTTCTTT

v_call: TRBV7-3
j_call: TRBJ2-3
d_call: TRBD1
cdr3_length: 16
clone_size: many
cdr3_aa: CASSLGQGGATDTQYF
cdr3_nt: TGTGCCAGCAGCTTAGGACAGGGAGGTGCCACAGATACGCAGTATTTT

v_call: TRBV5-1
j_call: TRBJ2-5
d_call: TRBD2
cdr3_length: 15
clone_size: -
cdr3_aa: CASSLGGSEAETQYF
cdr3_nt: TGCGCCAGCAGCTTAGGCGGGAGTGAGGCAGAGACCCAGTACTTC

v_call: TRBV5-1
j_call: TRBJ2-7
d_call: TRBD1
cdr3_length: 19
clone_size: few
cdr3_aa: CASSLTPFAGTGGYYEQYF
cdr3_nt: TGCGCCAGCAGCTTGACTCCTTTCGCGGGGACAGGGGGTTACTACGAGCAGTACTTC

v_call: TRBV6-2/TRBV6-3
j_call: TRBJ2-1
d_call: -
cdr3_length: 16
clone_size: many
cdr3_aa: CASSRVGRQNYNEQFF
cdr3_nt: TGTGCCAGCAGCAGGGTGGGCAGACAGAACTACAATGAGCAGTTCTTC

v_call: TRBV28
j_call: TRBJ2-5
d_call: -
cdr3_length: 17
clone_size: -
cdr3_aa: CASSFSTQTGRKETQYF
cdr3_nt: TGTGCCAGCAGTTTTAGTACGCAGACAGGACGGAAAGAGACCCAGTACTTC

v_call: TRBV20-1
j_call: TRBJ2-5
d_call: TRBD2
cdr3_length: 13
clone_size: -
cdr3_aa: CSGLAGAQETQYF
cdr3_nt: TGCAGTGGACTAGCGGGGGCCCAAGAGACCCAGTACTTC

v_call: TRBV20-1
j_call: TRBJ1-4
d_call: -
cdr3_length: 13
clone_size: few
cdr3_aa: CSASGQTNEKLFF
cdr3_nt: TGCAGTGCTAGTGGCCAGACCAATGAAAAACTGTTTTTT

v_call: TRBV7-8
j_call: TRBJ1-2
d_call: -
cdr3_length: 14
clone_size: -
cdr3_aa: CASSRGAVDYGYTF
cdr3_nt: TGTGCCAGCAGCAGAGGGGCGGTCGACTATGGCTACACCTTC

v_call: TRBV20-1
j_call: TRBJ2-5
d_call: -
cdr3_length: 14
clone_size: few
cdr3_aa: CSAIGDLGQETQYF
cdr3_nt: TGCAGTGCGATAGGGGATCTAGGCCAAGAGACCCAGTACTTC

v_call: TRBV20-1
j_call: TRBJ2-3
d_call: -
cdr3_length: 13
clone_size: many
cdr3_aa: CSAITTRTDTQYF
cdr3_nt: TGCAGTGCTATTACGACGCGCACAGATACGCAGTATTTT

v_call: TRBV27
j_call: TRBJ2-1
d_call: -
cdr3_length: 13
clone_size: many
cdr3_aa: CASSLTRDNEQFF
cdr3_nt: TGTGCCAGCAGCCTTACTAGAGACAATGAGCAGTTCTTC

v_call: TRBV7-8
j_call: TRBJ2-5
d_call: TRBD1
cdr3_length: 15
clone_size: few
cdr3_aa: CASSFLPRGRETQYF
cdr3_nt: TGTGCCAGCAGCTTCCTCCCCAGGGGGCGGGAGACCCAGTACTTC

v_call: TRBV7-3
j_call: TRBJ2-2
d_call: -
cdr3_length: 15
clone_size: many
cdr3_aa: CASSRARGRTGELFF
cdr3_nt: TGTGCCAGCAGCCGAGCACGGGGACGAACCGGGGAGCTGTTTTTT

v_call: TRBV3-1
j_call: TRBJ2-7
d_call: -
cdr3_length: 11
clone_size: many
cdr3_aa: CASSQGDEQYF
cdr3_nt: TGTGCCAGCAGCCAGGGGGACGAGCAGTACTTC

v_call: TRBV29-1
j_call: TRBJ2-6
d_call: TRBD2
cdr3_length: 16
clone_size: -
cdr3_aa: CSVSLAGLSGANVLTF
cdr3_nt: TGCAGCGTTAGCCTAGCGGGTCTCTCTGGGGCCAACGTCCTGACTTTC

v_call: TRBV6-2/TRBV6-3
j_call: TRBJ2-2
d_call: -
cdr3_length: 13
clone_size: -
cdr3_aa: CASPWGRARELFF
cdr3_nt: TGTGCCAGCCCCTGGGGGCGGGCCAGGGAGCTGTTTTTT

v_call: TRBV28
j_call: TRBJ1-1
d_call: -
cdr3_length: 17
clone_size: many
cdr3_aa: CASSFPNIKVSDTEAFF
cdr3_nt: TGTGCCAGCAGTTTTCCCAATATTAAGGTATCGGACACTGAAGCTTTCTTT